Listed below are T cell receptor beta chains from one sample, sequenced in a study of response to subunit inactivated influenza vaccine. TCRdb fed the RT-PCR reads into MiXCR, producing one record per CDR3 protein. The sample holds hundreds of thousands of distinct CDR3 sequences; about 11% are singletons and the top ten take roughly a tenth. The sequences come from PBMCs from blood, collected on the day of vaccination. All receptors derive from a man aged 50 to 59 who received an inactivated influenza vaccine. CDR3s include the opening cysteine and the closing phenylalanine or tryptophan. D genes are given only for firm matches. Clone size is given for some rows only: seen once, a few or many times, or a class if the clone is expanded.

>NA|NA|TRBJ1-4|TRBV11-2|13
TGTGCCAGCAGCTCATACAGGGACGAAAAACTGTTTTTT
CASSSYRDEKLFF
>few|NA|TRBJ2-3|TRBV24-1|14
TGTGCCACCAGTGGATTTAGTAGCACAGATACGCAGTATTTT
CATSGFSSTDTQYF
>NA|NA|TRBJ2-6|TRBV6-5|16
TGTGCCAGCACTTACAAGAAGAGGGCTGGGGCCAACGTCCTGACTTTC
CASTYKKRAGANVLTF
>NA|TRBD2|TRBJ2-7|TRBV7-2|17
TGTGCCAGCAGCTACGGACATAGGGGACTAGTTCTCTACGAGCAGTACTTC
CASSYGHRGLVLYEQYF
>NA|NA|TRBJ2-1|TRBV7-9|12
TGTGCCAGCAGGGTGGTGGGGGCTGAGCAGTTCTTC
CASRVVGAEQFF
>few|NA|TRBJ1-1|TRBV7-2|12
TGTGCCAGCAGCTTAGGTCTCACTGAAGCTTTCTTT
CASSLGLTEAFF
>many|NA|TRBJ2-1|TRBV10-3|17
TGTGCCATCAGTGATGGGTTAAGGGGGACGGCTAACAATGAGCAGTTCTTC
CAISDGLRGTANNEQFF
>few|NA|TRBJ1-1|TRBV5-1|14
TGCGCCAGCAGCTTGGAGGACACCTACACTGAAGCTTTCTTT
CASSLEDTYTEAFF
>NA|TRBD2|TRBJ2-3|TRBV28|17
TGTGCCAGCAGTAGCCTGGGGACTAGTAGTCGCCCAGATACGCAGTATTTT
CASSSLGTSSRPDTQYF
>few|TRBD2|TRBJ2-1|TRBV4-1|15
TGCGCCAGCAGCCAGCGGGGGGGCCTGGAGCGTGAGCAGTTCTTC
CASSQRGGLEREQFF
>few|NA|TRBJ1-5|TRBV10-3|14
TGTGCCATCAGTGGGGGGGGGGGCTTTCAGCCCCAGCATTTT
CAISGGGGFQPQHF
>few|TRBD2|TRBJ2-2|TRBV11-1|18
TGTGCCAGCAGCCCGGGACTAGCGGGGGGGCCCGAGACCGGGGAGCTGTTTTTT
CASSPGLAGGPETGELFF
>NA|NA|TRBJ2-7|TRBV28|11
TGTGCCAGCAGTCGCTTAAACGAGCAGTACTTC
CASSRLNEQYF
>NA|NA|TRBJ2-5|TRBV5-1|15
TGCGCCAGCAGCTTGGCCCCGGGACCAGAAGAGACCCAGTACTTC
CASSLAPGPEETQYF
>NA|NA|TRBJ1-2|TRBV6-1|13
TGTGCCAGCCGGGGGTCGGGTTCGTACGGCTACACCTTC
CASRGSGSYGYTF
>many|TRBD1|TRBJ1-1|TRBV20-1|14
TGCAGTGCTCGAAGCGGGACAGGGTACACTGAAGCTTTCTTT
CSARSGTGYTEAFF
>many|NA|TRBJ2-3|TRBV29-1|15
TGCAGCGTCGCCGAGGGAGGAATTAGCACAGATACGCAGTATTTT
CSVAEGGISTDTQYF
>few|NA|TRBJ2-1|TRBV5-8|14
TGTGCCAGCAGCTTGGGGGACACGAACAATGAGCAGTTCTTC
CASSLGDTNNEQFF
>few|TRBD2|TRBJ2-5|TRBV10-3|13
TGTGCCATCATGGCTAGCGGCCAAGAGACCCAGTACTTC
CAIMASGQETQYF
>NA|NA|TRBJ2-5|TRBV14|15
TGTGCCAGCAGCCAAGAAGGCTCGTTGTCAGAAACCCAGTACTTC
CASSQEGSLSETQYF
>NA|NA|TRBJ2-3|TRBV7-8|16
TGTGCCAGCAGCTTAGGGCCAGCGGGTTTTCCAGATACGCAGTATTTT
CASSLGPAGFPDTQYF
>few|NA|TRBJ1-2|TRBV4-2|14
TGTGCCAGCAGCCAAGACGTCAGATTCTATGGCTACACCTTC
CASSQDVRFYGYTF
>NA|NA|TRBJ2-2|TRBV5-1|13
TGCGCCAGCAGCGCGGACGGCACCGGGGAGCTGTTTTTT
CASSADGTGELFF
>few|NA|TRBJ2-1|TRBV7-9|16
TGTGCCAGCAGCTTATTCCCACCAAGCTCCTACAATGAGCAGTTCTTC
CASSLFPPSSYNEQFF
>many|NA|TRBJ1-1|TRBV20-1|13
TGCAGTGGACCCCGGGACATCGGGACTGAAGCTTTCTTT
CSGPRDIGTEAFF
>few|NA|TRBJ1-6|TRBV7-8|14
TGTGCCAGCAGCTTAACAGAGGGGCGTTCACCCCTCCACTTT
CASSLTEGRSPLHF
>NA|TRBD1|TRBJ2-7|TRBV20-1|14
TGCAGTGCTAGCCGGACAGGCCCCCCCTACGAGCAGTACTTC
CSASRTGPPYEQYF
>few|NA|TRBJ1-6|TRBV7-8|15
TGTGCCAGCAGCTTTGGGACCGCTGTAAATTCACCCCTCCACTTT
CASSFGTAVNSPLHF
>few|NA|TRBJ2-5|TRBV5-1|15
TGCGCCAGCAGCGCAGCCACAGGGAGCCAAGAGACCCAGTACTTC
CASSAATGSQETQYF
>NA|TRBD1|TRBJ2-3|TRBV20-1|16
TGCAGTGCTAGTGGCGACACAGGGGGCCTCACAGATACGCAGTATTTT
CSASGDTGGLTDTQYF
>NA|TRBD1|TRBJ2-2|TRBV11-2|13
TGTGCCAGCAGCCAGGGGGTAAACGGGGAGCTGTTTTTT
CASSQGVNGELFF
>few|NA|TRBJ2-7|TRBV3-1|17
TGTGCCAGCAGCCAAGATCTTTGGGGCGGGGAAACCTACGAGCAGTACTTC
CASSQDLWGGETYEQYF
>NA|TRBD2|TRBJ2-5|TRBV5-1|15
TGCGCCAGCAGGGAGAGCGGGGTAGGAGGAGAGACCCAGTACTTC
CASRESGVGGETQYF
>NA|TRBD1|TRBJ2-5|TRBV28|13
TGTGCCAGCAGACAACAGGGGTGGGAGACCCAGTACTTC
CASRQQGWETQYF
>few|TRBD2|TRBJ2-3|TRBV5-1|15
TGCGCCAGCAGCACTAGCGGGAGAGGGGGAGATACGCAGTATTTT
CASSTSGRGGDTQYF
>few|NA|TRBJ2-1|TRBV25-1|13
TGTGCCAGCAGTGAACTAGGGGGCAATGAGCAGTTCTTC
CASSELGGNEQFF
>NA|NA|TRBJ2-5|TRBV7-2|15
TGTGCCAGCAGCTATAGCAAGGGGACCCAAGAGACCCAGTACTTC
CASSYSKGTQETQYF
>many|TRBD2|TRBJ2-1|TRBV28|16
TGTGCCAGCAGCACGCTAGCGGCCATACCTCGGAATGAGCAGTTCTTC
CASSTLAAIPRNEQFF
>NA|NA|TRBJ2-7|TRBV20-1|13
TGCAGTGCCCCCCCGCGGGATAACTACGAGCAGTACTTC
CSAPPRDNYEQYF
>NA|TRBD2|TRBJ2-2|TRBV28|17
TGTGCCAGCAGATACGGGGGGACTAGCGGGAATACCGGGGAGCTGTTTTTT
CASRYGGTSGNTGELFF
>few|NA|TRBJ2-7|TRBV30|13
TGTGCCTGGAGTGGCGACAGGTCGAGCGAGCAGTACTTC
CAWSGDRSSEQYF
>many|TRBD2|TRBJ2-2|TRBV7-2|14
TGTGCCAGCAGCTTGGGAGCGGGGACCGGGGAGCTGTTTTTT
CASSLGAGTGELFF
>few|TRBD2|TRBJ2-1|TRBV12-3/TRBV12-4|15
TGTGCCAGCACCCCTCCGGGACTAGCGAAAGAAGAGCAGTTCTTC
CASTPPGLAKEEQFF
>NA|TRBD2|TRBJ2-3|TRBV4-2|17
TGTGCCAGCAGCCTACTAGCGGGGGGGGGTTGGACAGATACGCAGTATTTT
CASSLLAGGGWTDTQYF
>NA|NA|TRBJ2-7|TRBV30|12
TGTGCCTGGAGTCCCGTCATGTACGAGCAGTACTTC
CAWSPVMYEQYF
>few|NA|TRBJ1-2|TRBV19|14
TGTGCCAGTAGTAGACGGACAGTCGACTATGGCTACACCTTC
CASSRRTVDYGYTF
>NA|NA|TRBJ2-7|TRBV5-1|14
TGCGCCAGCAGCTTGGCCAACAGGGTCTACGAGCAGTACTTC
CASSLANRVYEQYF
>few|NA|TRBJ2-6|TRBV9|15
TGTGCCAGCAGCCCGCGGCCGGCAGGGGCCAACGTCCTGACTTTC
CASSPRPAGANVLTF
>NA|TRBD1|TRBJ2-1|TRBV6-2/TRBV6-3|13
TGTGCCAGCAGTGTACAGGGGGCTGGTGAGCAGTTCTTC
CASSVQGAGEQFF
>NA|NA|TRBJ2-5|TRBV15|13
TGTGCCACCAGCAGAGATTTTGGGGAGACCCAGTACTTC
CATSRDFGETQYF
>many|NA|TRBJ2-7|TRBV7-6|12
TGTGCCAGCAGCTTAGTGTCTCACGAGCAGTACTTC
CASSLVSHEQYF
>few|TRBD2|TRBJ2-7|TRBV6-2/TRBV6-3|16
TGTGCCAGCAGTTACTCCCTAGCGGGAGTCGGTGGGGAGCAGTACTTC
CASSYSLAGVGGEQYF
>few|NA|TRBJ2-2|TRBV29-1|13
TGCAGCGTTGGTCGGATCGGGGCCGGGGAGCTGTTTTTT
CSVGRIGAGELFF
>few|NA|TRBJ2-2|TRBV5-8|14
TGTGCCAGCAGCTTGGAGGGGGACGACGGGGAGCTGTTTTTT
CASSLEGDDGELFF
>few|NA|TRBJ2-3|TRBV28|11
TGTGCCAGCACAGTAACAGATACGCAGTATTTT
CASTVTDTQYF